One and the same sample provided the 8 T cell receptor beta chains below, sequenced in a study of early T cells in non-severe SARS-CoV-2 infection. TCRdb reprocessed the 5' RACE reads via MiXCR and lists one record per CDR3 protein. The data contain some 100,000 distinct CDR3 sequences, 14% to 15% of them singletons. Sequencing used whole blood. All receptors come from an adult who was a healthcare worker with PCR-confirmed SARS-CoV-2 infection or an uninfected control (not recorded which).

A few counts support this clonotype. The rearrangement uses TRBV11-2 and TRBJ1-6, with D perhaps TRBD1 (6 bases). Germline lookup yields CDR1 SGHAT and CDR2 FQNNGV. Between the trimmed V and J ends, which lost 5 bases and 5 bases, there was a span of 16 bases. The CDR3 has 16 residues. CDR3 residues: CASSPRTDRHNSPLHF. The CDR3 nucleotides read TGTGCCAGCAGCCCACGGACAGACCGCCATAATTCACCCCTCCACTTT.

This clonotype was counted only a few times. This sequence joins TRBV6-6 and TRBJ1-1, with D uncertain. The germline V and J ends were trimmed by 2 bases and 7 bases, with 5 bases remaining between them. The CDR3 has 11 amino acids. The germline V gene has CDR1 MNHNY and CDR2 SVGAGI (reference sequence). The CDR3 spells CASSYQNEAFF. The CDR3 DNA reads as TGTGCCAGCAGTTACCAGAATGAAGCTTTCTTT.

This clonotype appeared a few times. This rearrangement joins TRBV19 to TRBJ1-2; 9 positions agree with TRBD1. The junction had 16 bases not matched to a gene; V was cut back by 6 bases and J by 8 bases. CDR1 is LNHDA and CDR2 is SQIVND in the germline V gene (reference sequence). The CDR3 runs to 16 residues. This CDR3 is CASSRPGQGEIYGYTF. The DNA of the CDR3 is TGTGCCAGTAGCAGACCGGGACAGGGCGAAATTTACGGCTACACCTTC.

In this sample, this clonotype turned up many times. The V call is TRBV19, the J call TRBJ1-5, with 10 bases identical to TRBD1. V was pared by 4 bases and J by 6 bases, with 9 bases of the junction left unmatched. Looked up from germline, CDR1 is LNHDA and CDR2 is SQIVND (reference sequence). The CDR3 is 16 amino acids. The CDR3 coding sequence is TGTGCCAGTAGTAGGACGACAGGGGGCGCGGGTCAGCCCCAGCATTTT. The encoded protein is CASSRTTGGAGQPQHF. The full variable domain, rest sourced from reference TRBV19 and TRBJ1-5, is DGGITQSPKYLFRKEGQNVTLSCEQNLNHDAMYWYRQDPGQGLRLIYYSQIVNDFQKGDIAEGYSVSREKKESFPLTVTSAQKNPTAFYLCASSRTTGGAGQPQHFGDGTRLSIL.

There are a few counts of this clonotype. The genes are TRBV19 and TRBJ2-5; D is possibly TRBD1 (5 bases). The germline gives CDR1 LNHDA, CDR2 SQIVND (reference sequence). CDR3 length: 17 amino acids. The ends were cut back, 3 bases at V and 3 bases at J, with 20 bases in the middle. The CDR3 sequence: CASSIGARAGLKETQYF. In nucleotides, the CDR3 is TGTGCCAGTAGTATTGGGGCACGGGCCGGTCTTAAAGAGACCCAGTACTTC.

This rearrangement joins TRBV7-3 to TRBJ2-6; maybe TRBD1 (5 bases). Per the germline V gene, CDR1 is SGHTA and CDR2 is FQGTGA. Trimming took 1 base from V and 6 from J, leaving 16 bases between them. The CDR3 runs to 17 residues. The CDR3 region is CASSLKGPGSAANVLTF. Written as DNA, the CDR3 is TGTGCCAGCAGCTTAAAGGGCCCAGGGTCCGCGGCCAACGTCCTGACTTTC.

The chain combines TRBV12-3 or TRBV12-4 with TRBJ2-3; TRBD2 matches at 12 bases. Trimming at V came to 6 bases and at J to 0 bases, leaving 13 bases not matched to a gene. The CDR3 has 19 residues. The CDR3 reads CASSRELAGGSRSTDTQYF. The CDR3 nucleotides are TGTGCCAGCAGCAGAGAACTAGCGGGGGGCTCGAGGAGCACAGATACGCAGTATTTT.

This clonotype was counted a few times. The rearrangement links TRBV12-3 or TRBV12-4 to TRBJ2-2, with 9 bases that match TRBD2. The CDR3 extends over 16 amino acids. J gave up 7 bases and V 0 bases, and 6 bases lay outside the gene matches. CDR3: CASSLAAGGLNGELFF. CDR3 in DNA: TGTGCCAGCAGTTTAGCCGCGGGGGGGCTAAACGGGGAGCTGTTTTTT.